This T cell receptor (beta chain) was identified in a study of cytomegalovirus exposure and HLA in healthy donors. The overall study: Unique TCR beta sequences numbering about 100 million came from 150 million to 200 million T cells in an earlier analysis. Whole-study findings and limits: Cytomegalovirus-associated status was assigned to fewer than 200 TCR beta chains. Rarity held for most TCR sequences, but there were some public TCRs that occurred in many donors.

Both 60 Vbeta primers and 13 Jbeta primers went into the PCR. Method: immunoSEQ multiplex PCR; TCRdb's copy keeps in-frame clones and lacks some. This sample carries 150,000 to 200,000 clones, roughly 77% of them seen once, and the ten largest clones take roughly 2.8%. Concerning this clone: Its antigen is currently unknown.

The sample consisted of PBMCs. This TCR was recovered from a woman between 40 and 50 years old in good health and CMV-seropositive.

DNA for the CDR3: TGTGCCAGCAGCTTAGGTTATCGGGGAGTGAACACTGAAGCTTTCTTT. It translates to CASSLGYRGVNTEAFF. This chain links TRBV7-2 with TRBJ1-1, with D hard to call. The CDR3 has 16 amino acids. CDR1 is SGHTA and CDR2 is FQGNSA in the germline V gene. V lost 1 base to trimming and J lost 0 bases, with 12 bases between them.